The text below deals with one T cell receptor beta chain. This clonotype was seen more than once but under ten times. Its binding antigen is unknown. Base qualities are not recorded, but no much larger clone differs from it by a single base. This was a case-control study nested in a cohort of healthcare workers in London, UK, who had nasopharyngeal swab PCR tests and blood samples taken every week. Healthcare workers were enrolled in the week of the UK lockdown, from 23 to 31 March 2020, and were followed every week for up to roughly 15 weeks. This entry is derived from a study of early T cells in non-severe SARS-CoV-2 infection (dated by TCRdb to about 2021). At the level of the whole study: Because TCR sequencing was done on bulk RNA from unsorted whole blood, the alpha and beta chains could not be paired. The research as a whole found: VDJdb matching was skewed toward anti-spike CD8 responses and likely underestimated virus-specific expansions, missing private and CD4 specificities.

Trimming costs V 1 base and J 1 base, and their ends lie 11 bases apart. The CDR3 numbers 15 residues from cysteine through phenylalanine. Just the 45-base CDR3 DNA is kept, in frame starting at base 1. CDR1 is given as SGHRS and CDR2 as YFSETQ, both from the germline V gene. Receptor libraries were prepared by 5' RACE. Sequencing was performed on a NextSeq 500. In the TCR library protocol, unique molecular identifiers were attached to individual cDNA molecules to correct for PCR bias and sequencing error. Sequencing covered both TCR alpha and beta chains, and within each sample the abundances of alpha and beta sequences were tightly co-correlated. The authors' analysis ran thus. Decombinator V4 was used to annotate the V gene, J gene and CDR3 of the TCR sequences. TCRs were defined as expanded if a significant change between any two time points was detected under a Poisson model with p below 0.0001. TCR abundances were normalised to the total number of TCRs sequenced per sample and were expressed as counts per million. TRAV1-2 paired with TRAJ12, TRAJ20 or TRAJ33 defined MAIT TCRs, while TRAV10 paired with TRAJ18 defined iNKT TCRs. VDJdb, accessed on 1 November 2021, was searched for TCRs annotated for CMV, EBV and SARS-CoV-2, and TCRs annotated for more than one antigen were excluded. TCRdb redid the processing of the public reads, applying fastp at Q25 and MiXCR, and retained in-frame beta chains. CDR3 protein duplicates are merged, each entry listing the most common genes and DNA. V and J calls and clone size were set by TCRdb, not the authors. The table for this sample lists under 50,000 distinct CDR3 sequences; around 23% of them were counted only once. The ten largest clonotypes hold 3.5% to 5% of the sample.

Sequencing was performed on whole blood, taken at baseline. The V and J genes are TRBV5-1 and TRBJ1-1; no D segment can be confidently identified. The clonotype was recovered from an adult who was a healthcare worker with PCR-confirmed SARS-CoV-2 infection or an uninfected control (not recorded which). The nucleotides are TGCGCCAGCAGCTTGCCCACTGTTGGGAACACTGAAGCTTTCTTT. This codes for CASSLPTVGNTEAFF.